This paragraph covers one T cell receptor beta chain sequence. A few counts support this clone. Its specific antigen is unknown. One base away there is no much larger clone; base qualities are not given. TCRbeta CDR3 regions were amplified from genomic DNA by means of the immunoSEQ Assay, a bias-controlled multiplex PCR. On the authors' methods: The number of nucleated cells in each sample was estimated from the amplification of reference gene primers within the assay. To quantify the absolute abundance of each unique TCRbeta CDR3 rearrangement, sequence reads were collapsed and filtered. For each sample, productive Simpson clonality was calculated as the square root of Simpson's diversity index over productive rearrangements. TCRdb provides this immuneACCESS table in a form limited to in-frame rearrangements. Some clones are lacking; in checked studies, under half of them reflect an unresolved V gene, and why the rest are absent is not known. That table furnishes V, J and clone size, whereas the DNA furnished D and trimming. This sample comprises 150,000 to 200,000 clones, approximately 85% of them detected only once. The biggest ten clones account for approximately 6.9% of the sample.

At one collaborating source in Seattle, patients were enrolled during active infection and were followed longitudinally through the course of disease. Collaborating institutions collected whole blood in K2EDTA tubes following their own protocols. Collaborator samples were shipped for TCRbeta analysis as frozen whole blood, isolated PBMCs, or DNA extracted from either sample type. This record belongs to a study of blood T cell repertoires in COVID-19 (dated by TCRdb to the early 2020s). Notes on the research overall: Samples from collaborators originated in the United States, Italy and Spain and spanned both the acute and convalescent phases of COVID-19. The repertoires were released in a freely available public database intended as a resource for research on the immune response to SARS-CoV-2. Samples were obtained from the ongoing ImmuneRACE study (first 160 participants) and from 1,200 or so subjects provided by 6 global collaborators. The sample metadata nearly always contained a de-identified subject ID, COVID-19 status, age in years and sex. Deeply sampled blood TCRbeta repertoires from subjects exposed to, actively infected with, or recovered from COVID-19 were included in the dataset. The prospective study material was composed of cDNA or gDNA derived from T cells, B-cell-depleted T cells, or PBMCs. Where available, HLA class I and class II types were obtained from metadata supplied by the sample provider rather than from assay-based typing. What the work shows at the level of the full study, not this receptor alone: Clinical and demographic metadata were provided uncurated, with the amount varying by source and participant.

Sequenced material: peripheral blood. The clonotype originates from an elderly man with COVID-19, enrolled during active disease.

The CDR3 in this case is CASSLGEGGYGYTF. The nucleotides are TGTGCCAGCAGCTTAGGGGAGGGGGGCTATGGCTACACCTTC. The chain couples TRBV7-8 to TRBJ1-2; matching of 6 bases hints at TRBD1 as the D gene. CDR1 and CDR2, per the germline V gene, are SGHVS and FQNEAQ. The CDR3, from cysteine to phenylalanine, totals 14 residues. The DNA shown is the 42-base CDR3, in frame from base 1. Cut back by 1 base and 4 bases, the V and J ends lie 10 bases apart.